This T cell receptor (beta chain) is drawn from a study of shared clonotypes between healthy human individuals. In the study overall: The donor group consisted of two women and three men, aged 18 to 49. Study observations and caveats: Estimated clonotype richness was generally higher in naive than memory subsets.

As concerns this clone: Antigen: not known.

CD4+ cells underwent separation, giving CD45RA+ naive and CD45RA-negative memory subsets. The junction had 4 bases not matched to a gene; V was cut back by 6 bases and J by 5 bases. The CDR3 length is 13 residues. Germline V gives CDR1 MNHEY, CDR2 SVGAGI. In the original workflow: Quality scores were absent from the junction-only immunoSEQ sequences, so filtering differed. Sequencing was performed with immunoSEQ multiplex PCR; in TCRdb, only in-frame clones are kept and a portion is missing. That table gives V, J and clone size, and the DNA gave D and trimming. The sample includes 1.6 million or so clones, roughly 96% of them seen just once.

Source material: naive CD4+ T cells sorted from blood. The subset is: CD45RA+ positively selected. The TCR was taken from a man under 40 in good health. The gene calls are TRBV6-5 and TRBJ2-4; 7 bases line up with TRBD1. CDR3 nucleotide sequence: TGTGCCAGCAGCTCCGGGACAGAAAACATTCAGTACTTC. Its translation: CASSSGTENIQYF.